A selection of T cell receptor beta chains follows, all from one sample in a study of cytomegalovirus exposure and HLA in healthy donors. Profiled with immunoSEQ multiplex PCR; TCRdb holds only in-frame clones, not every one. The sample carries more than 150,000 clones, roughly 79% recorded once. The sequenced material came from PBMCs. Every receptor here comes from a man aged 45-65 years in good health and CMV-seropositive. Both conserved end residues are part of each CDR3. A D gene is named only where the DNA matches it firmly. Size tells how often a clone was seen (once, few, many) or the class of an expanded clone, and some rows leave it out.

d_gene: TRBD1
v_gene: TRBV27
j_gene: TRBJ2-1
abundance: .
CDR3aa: CASSLRNTGVNEQFF
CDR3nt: TGTGCCAGCAGTCTCAGAAATACAGGGGTCAATGAGCAGTTCTTC

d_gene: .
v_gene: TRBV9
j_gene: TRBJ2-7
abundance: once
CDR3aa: CASSLRRGQFYEQYF
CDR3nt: TGTGCCAGCAGCCTTAGGCGGGGGCAATTCTACGAGCAGTACTTC

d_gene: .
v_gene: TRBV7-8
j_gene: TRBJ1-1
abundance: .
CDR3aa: CASSLGGTREAFF
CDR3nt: TGTGCCAGCAGCTTAGGAGGTACCCGGGAAGCTTTCTTT

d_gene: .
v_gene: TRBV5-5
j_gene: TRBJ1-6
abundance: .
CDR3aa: CASSPLRGSYNSPLHF
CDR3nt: TGTGCCAGCAGCCCTCTAAGGGGTTCCTATAATTCACCCCTCCACTTT

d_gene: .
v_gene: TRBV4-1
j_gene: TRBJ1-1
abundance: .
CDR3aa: CASSQSAGLNTEAFF
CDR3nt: TGCGCCAGCAGCCAATCCGCCGGTTTGAACACTGAAGCTTTCTTT

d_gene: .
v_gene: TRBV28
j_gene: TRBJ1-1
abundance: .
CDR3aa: CASSDTGRTEAFF
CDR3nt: TGTGCCAGCAGTGATACAGGGCGGACTGAAGCTTTCTTT

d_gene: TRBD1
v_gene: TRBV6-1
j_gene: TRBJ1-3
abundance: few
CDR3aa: CASSVSYRGLGNTIYF
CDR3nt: TGTGCCAGCAGTGTCAGCTACAGGGGATTGGGAAACACCATATATTTT

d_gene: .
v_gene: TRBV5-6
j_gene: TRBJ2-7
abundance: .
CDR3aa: CASSLAGAEQYF
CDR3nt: TGTGCCAGCAGCTTGGCTGGGGCTGAGCAGTACTTC

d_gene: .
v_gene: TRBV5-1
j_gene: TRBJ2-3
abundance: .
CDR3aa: CASSLGPGRGDTQYF
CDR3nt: TGCGCCAGCAGCTTGGGACCGGGGCGGGGAGATACGCAGTATTTT

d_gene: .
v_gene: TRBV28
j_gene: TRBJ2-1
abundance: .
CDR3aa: CASTQDALQGSHNEQFF
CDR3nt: TGTGCCAGCACGCAAGATGCGCTTCAGGGGAGCCACAATGAGCAGTTCTTC

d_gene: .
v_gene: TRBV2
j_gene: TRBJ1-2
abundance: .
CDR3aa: CASSEMPRVGGYTF
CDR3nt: TGTGCCAGCAGTGAAATGCCCAGGGTCGGCGGCTACACCTTC

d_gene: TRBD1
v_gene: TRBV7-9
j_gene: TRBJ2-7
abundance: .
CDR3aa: CASSATGEGEQYF
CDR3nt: TGTGCCAGCAGCGCCACAGGGGAAGGCGAGCAGTACTTC

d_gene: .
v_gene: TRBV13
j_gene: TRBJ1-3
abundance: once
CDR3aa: CASSLAGTLSGNTIYF
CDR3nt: TGTGCCAGCAGCTTAGCGGGGACTCTCTCTGGAAACACCATATATTTT

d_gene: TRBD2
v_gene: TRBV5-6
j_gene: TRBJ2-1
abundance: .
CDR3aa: CASSLGGGYNEQFF
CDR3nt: TGTGCCAGCAGCTTGGGCGGGGGGTACAATGAGCAGTTCTTC

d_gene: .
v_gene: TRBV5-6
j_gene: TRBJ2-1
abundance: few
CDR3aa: CASSRIMSNEQFF
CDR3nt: TGTGCCAGCAGCCGTATTATGAGTAATGAGCAGTTCTTC

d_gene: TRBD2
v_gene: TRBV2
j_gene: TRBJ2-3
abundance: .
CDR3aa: CASRDSGGEITDTQYF
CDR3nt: TGTGCCAGCAGAGATAGCGGGGGAGAGATAACAGATACGCAGTATTTT

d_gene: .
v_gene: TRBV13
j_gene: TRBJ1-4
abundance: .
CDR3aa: CASSLGGAGGEKLFF
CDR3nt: TGTGCCAGCAGCTTAGGCGGAGCCGGCGGTGAAAAACTGTTTTTT

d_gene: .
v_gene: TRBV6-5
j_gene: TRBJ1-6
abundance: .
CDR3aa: CASSYVPGAGNSPLHF
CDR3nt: TGTGCCAGCAGTTACGTCCCAGGGGCTGGGAATTCACCCCTCCACTTT

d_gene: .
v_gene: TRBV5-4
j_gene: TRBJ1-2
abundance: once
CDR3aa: CASIPAGGTHYGYTF
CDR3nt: TGTGCCAGCATCCCGGCGGGCGGAACTCACTATGGCTACACCTTC

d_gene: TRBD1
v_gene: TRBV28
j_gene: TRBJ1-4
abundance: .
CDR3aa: CASSVGLGAGGLFF
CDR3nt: TGTGCCAGCAGTGTCGGTTTGGGCGCAGGGGGACTGTTTTTT

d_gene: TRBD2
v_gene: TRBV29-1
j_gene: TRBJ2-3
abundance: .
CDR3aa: CSVDAPGLAGTDTQYF
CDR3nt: TGCAGCGTTGATGCTCCGGGACTAGCGGGCACAGATACGCAGTATTTT

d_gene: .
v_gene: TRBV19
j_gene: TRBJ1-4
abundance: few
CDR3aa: CASSQTTNEKLFF
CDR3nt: TGTGCCAGTAGCCAAACAACTAATGAAAAACTGTTTTTT

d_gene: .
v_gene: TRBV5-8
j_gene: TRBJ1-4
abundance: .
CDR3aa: CASSLARTATNEKLFF
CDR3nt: TGTGCCAGCAGCTTGGCCAGGACTGCAACTAATGAAAAACTGTTTTTT

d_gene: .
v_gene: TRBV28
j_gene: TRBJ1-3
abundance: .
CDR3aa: CASSFTALSGNTIYF
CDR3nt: TGTGCCAGCAGTTTTACAGCCCTCTCTGGAAACACCATATATTTT

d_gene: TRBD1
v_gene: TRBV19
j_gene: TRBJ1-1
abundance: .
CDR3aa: CASSIAQGADTEAFF
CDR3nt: TGTGCCAGTAGTATAGCACAGGGGGCTGACACTGAAGCTTTCTTT

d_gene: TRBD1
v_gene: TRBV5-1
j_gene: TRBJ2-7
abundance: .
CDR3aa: CASSLDRDEQYF
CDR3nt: TGCGCCAGCAGTTTAGACAGGGACGAGCAGTACTTC

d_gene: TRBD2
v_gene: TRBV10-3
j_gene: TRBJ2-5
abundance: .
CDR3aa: CAISELAEETQYF
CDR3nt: TGTGCCATCAGTGAACTAGCGGAAGAGACCCAGTACTTC

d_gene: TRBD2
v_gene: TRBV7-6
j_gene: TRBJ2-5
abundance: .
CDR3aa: CASSISGGAGETQYF
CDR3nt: TGTGCCAGCAGCATTAGCGGGGGGGCAGGAGAGACCCAGTACTTC

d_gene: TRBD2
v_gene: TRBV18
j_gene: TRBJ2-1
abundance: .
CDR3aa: CASSPPIGTSGGSNEQFF
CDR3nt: TGTGCCAGCTCACCACCTATCGGGACTAGCGGGGGAAGTAATGAGCAGTTCTTC

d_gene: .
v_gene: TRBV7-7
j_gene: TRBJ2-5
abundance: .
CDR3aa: CASSSYQGNQETQYF
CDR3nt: TGCGCCAGCAGCTCGTACCAGGGGAACCAAGAGACCCAGTACTTC

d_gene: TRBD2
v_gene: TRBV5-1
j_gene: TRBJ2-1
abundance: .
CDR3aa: CASSLRAAGGTYNEQFF
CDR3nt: TGCGCCAGCAGCCTAAGAGCGGCGGGGGGGACCTACAATGAGCAGTTCTTC

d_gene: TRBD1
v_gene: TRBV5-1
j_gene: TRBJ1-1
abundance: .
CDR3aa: CASSLQGAGTEAFF
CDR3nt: TGCGCCAGCAGCTTGCAGGGGGCGGGGACTGAAGCTTTCTTT

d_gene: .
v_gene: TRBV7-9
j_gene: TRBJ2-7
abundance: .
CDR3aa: CSSSLTGYEQYF
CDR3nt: TGTTCCAGCAGCTTAACCGGCTACGAGCAGTACTTC

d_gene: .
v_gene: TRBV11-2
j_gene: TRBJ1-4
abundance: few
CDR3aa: CASSLLPRDTEKLFF
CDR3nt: TGTGCCAGCAGCTTACTCCCCCGGGATACCGAAAAACTGTTTTTT

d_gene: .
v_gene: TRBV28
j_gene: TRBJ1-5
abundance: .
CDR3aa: CASSLWDSYQPQHF
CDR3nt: TGTGCCAGCAGTTTATGGGACAGCTACCAGCCCCAGCATTTT

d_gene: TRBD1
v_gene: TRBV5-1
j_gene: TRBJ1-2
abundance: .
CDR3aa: CASSLGSDRGSGYTF
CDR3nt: TGCGCCAGCAGCTTAGGATCCGACAGGGGGAGTGGCTACACCTTC

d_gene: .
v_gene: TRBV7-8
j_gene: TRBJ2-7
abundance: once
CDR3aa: CASSPQYEQYF
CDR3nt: TGTGCCAGCAGCCCCCAATACGAGCAGTACTTC

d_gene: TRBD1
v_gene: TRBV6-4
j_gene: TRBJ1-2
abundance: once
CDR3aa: CASSNTGDYGYTF
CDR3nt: TGTGCCAGCAGTAATACAGGGGACTATGGCTACACCTTC

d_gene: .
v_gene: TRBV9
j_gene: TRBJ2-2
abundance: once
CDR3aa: CASSGRLNTGELFF
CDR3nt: TGTGCCAGCAGCGGACGACTGAACACCGGGGAGCTGTTTTTT

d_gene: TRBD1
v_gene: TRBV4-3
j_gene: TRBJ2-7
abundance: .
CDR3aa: CASSPGGTGTSEVQYF
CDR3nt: TGCGCCAGCAGCCCAGGCGGGACAGGGACTTCCGAGGTGCAGTACTTC

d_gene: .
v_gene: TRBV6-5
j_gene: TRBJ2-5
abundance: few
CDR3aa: CASSPGQFQETQYF
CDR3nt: TGTGCCAGCAGCCCTGGACAGTTCCAAGAGACCCAGTACTTC